This record covers a single T cell receptor (beta chain). Its target is unknown. The data were taken from a study of PD-L1 blockade in urothelial cancer. Study-level background: Patients had undergone 0 to 3 prior chemotherapy regimens. The study's findings and limits: Sampling consisted of one FFPE tumor specimen per patient, not taken right before treatment.

Patients' cancers were locally advanced or metastatic urothelial carcinomas. This CDR3 is 15 amino acids long. Trimming stripped 7 bases from V and 0 bases from J, with 16 bases between. Amplified housekeeping genes served to quantify FFPE tumor DNA. Produced via immunoSEQ multiplex PCR; TCRdb's table is partial and in-frame only. This table holds approximately 35,000 clones, around 34% found once. Material: tumor tissue, obtained before atezolizumab (anti-PD-L1) treatment. The clonotype comes from a man in his sixties with urothelial cancer. The V call is TRBV6-7, the J call TRBJ2-7; the D gene is possibly TRBD2 (7 bases). TRBV6-7 has ORF status, its function being uncertain. The CDR3 protein is CASTPEGGGSYEQYF. The CDR3 region has the DNA TGTGCCAGCACCCCGGAAGGGGGGGGCTCCTACGAGCAGTACTTC.